Each of the 22 T cell receptor beta chains below was sequenced from the same sample in a study of blood T cell repertoires in COVID-19. Libraries were prepared by immunoSEQ multiplex PCR; TCRdb keeps only in-frame clonotypes and omits some of them. The sample includes around 200,000 clones, over 80% of them seen just once. Sequenced: PBMCs or T cells enriched from blood (not recorded which). The receptor set was obtained from a man aged 18 to 30 with acute COVID-19.

The genes are TRBV9 and TRBJ2-7, with D possibly being TRBD2 (6 bases). The CDR3 is 13 amino acids. V lost 4 bases, J lost 5 bases, and 13 bases lay in between. Germline V gene lookup returns CDR1 SGDLS and CDR2 YYNGEE. The DNA for the CDR3 is TGTGCCAGCAGCCGGACGGAGGGCAACGAGCAGTACTTC. Amino acid sequence: CASSRTEGNEQYF.

This chain connects TRBV7-9 to TRBJ2-1; D is uncertain. This CDR3 has 14 residues. V was pared by 5 bases and J by 3 bases, with 11 bases between. Germline V gene data show CDR1 as SEHNR and CDR2 as FQNEAQ (reference sequence). Here the CDR3 reads CASSPREDYNEQFF. For the CDR3, the DNA is TGTGCCAGCAGCCCCAGAGAGGACTACAATGAGCAGTTCTTC. Based on the CDR3 plus reference TRBV7-9 and TRBJ2-1, the full variable domain is DTGVSQNPRHKITKRGQNVTFRCDPISEHNRLYWYRQTLGQGPEFLTYFQNEAQLEKSRLLSDRFSAERPKGSFSTLEIQRTEQGDSAMYLCASSPREDYNEQFFGPGTRLTVL.

The sample holds one count of this clone. This rearrangement joins TRBV4-3 to TRBJ1-5; maybe TRBD1 (6 bases). The CDR3 length is 19 residues. CDR1 LGHNA and CDR2 YSLEER come from the germline V gene. Trimming stripped 0 bases from V and 2 bases from J, with 20 bases between. The DNA for the CDR3 is TGCGCCAGCAGCCAAGATCGCTACCCTCAGGGGAGGGGCAATCAGCCCCAGCATTTT. Translated: CASSQDRYPQGRGNQPQHF.

The chain links TRBV23-1 to TRBJ2-7; D might be TRBD1 (6 bases). TRBV23-1 falls under the ORF class, with uncertain function. Trimming removed 2 bases from V and 3 bases from J, with 17 bases in between. CDR3 length equals 16 residues. CDR3 in amino acids: CASSQPPAGVHYEQYF. The CDR3 region has the DNA TGCGCCAGCAGTCAACCCCCCGCAGGGGTTCACTACGAGCAGTACTTC.

In the case of this clone: This specimen includes other DNA sequences encoding the same CDR3. The V call is TRBV18, the J call TRBJ1-1; D remains ambiguous. V lost 11 bases to trimming and J lost 1 base, with 17 bases between them. Germline V gene lookup returns CDR1 KGHSH and CDR2 LQKENI. CDR3 length equals 14 residues. In nucleotides, the CDR3 is TGTGCCTCCTCTCCGGCGGGTAGGAACACTGAAGCTTTCTTT. As protein: CASSPAGRNTEAFF.

The J gene is TRBJ2-6, the V gene TRBV7-9, with TRBD1 as a possible D gene (6 bases). Trimming removed 6 bases at V and 0 bases at J, with 15 bases between. Germline values: CDR1 SEHNR, CDR2 FQNEAQ (reference sequence). The CDR3 consists of 17 residues. DNA for the CDR3: TGTGCCAGCAGACCGGGACAATCCATCTCTGGGGCCAACGTCCTGACTTTC. Translating gives CASRPGQSISGANVLTF.

The gene calls are TRBV11-2 and TRBJ2-2; D is unresolved. This CDR3 contains 12 residues. The V and J ends lost 1 base and 7 bases respectively, with 4 bases between them. Germline V gives CDR1 SGHAT, CDR2 FQNNGV. The CDR3 sequence: CASSLGDGELFF. The CDR3 DNA is TGTGCCAGCAGCTTAGGAGACGGGGAGCTGTTTTTT.

The rearrangement links TRBV5-1 to TRBJ2-3, with 10 bases aligning to TRBD1. After removal of 0 bases from V and 3 bases from J, the junction contained 7 bases not matched to a gene. The CDR3 spans 17 residues. Germline assignment: CDR1 SGHRS and CDR2 YFSETQ. Here the CDR3 DNA reads TGCGCCAGCAGCTTGGGCGGACAGGGGGGAGTGACAGATACGCAGTATTTT. It specifies CASSLGGQGGVTDTQYF. The variable domain in full, with the rest retrieved from reference TRBV5-1 and TRBJ2-3, is KAGVTQTPRYLIKTRGQQVTLSCSPISGHRSVSWYQQTPGQGLQFLFEYFSETQRNKGNFPGRFSGRQFSNSRSEMNVSTLELGDSALYLCASSLGGQGGVTDTQYFGPGTRLTVL.

This sequence joins TRBV19 and TRBJ1-3; TRBD1 aligns across 7 bases. CDR1 and CDR2 (germline): LNHDA, SQIVND (reference sequence). The length of the CDR3 is 15 residues. The V segment lost 5 bases and the J segment 0 bases; nucleotides outside the gene matches: 4. CDR3 coding DNA: TGTGCCAGTAGTGAGACAGGGCTCTCTGGAAACACCATATATTTT. Its protein product is CASSETGLSGNTIYF.

This CDR3 is CASSPVAGGRGNQPQHF. As DNA, the CDR3 is TGTGCCAGCTCACCAGTGGCAGGGGGAAGGGGCAATCAGCCCCAGCATTTT. The chain is built from TRBV18 and TRBJ1-5, with 7 bases aligning to TRBD1. V trimming: 2 bases; J trimming: 2 bases; junction bases outside the gene matches: 9. The length of the CDR3 is 17 residues. Germline V gene sequence: CDR1 KGHSH, CDR2 LQKENI.

The CDR3, as DNA: TGTGCCAGCAGCTCTGGACTGGCCGGGGCAGATACGCAGTATTTT. The encoded protein is CASSSGLAGADTQYF. This chain joins TRBV6-5 and TRBJ2-3; D is possibly TRBD2 (5 bases). CDR1 is MNHEY, CDR2 SVGAGI, per germline. This CDR3 is built from 15 residues. Trimming removed 6 bases from V and 4 bases from J, with 17 bases in between.

The chain links TRBV14 to TRBJ2-1; weak D call: TRBD1 (6 bases). This CDR3 spans 12 amino acids. The germline CDR1 and CDR2 sequences are SGHDN and FVKESK. The V end lost 11 bases, the J end lost 7 bases, and 15 bases lay between the germline ends. CDR3 DNA: TGTGCCGGCGACAGGACCCGGAATGAGCAGTTCTTC. This encodes CAGDRTRNEQFF. The full variable domain, completed using reference TRBV14 and TRBJ2-1, is EAGVTQFPSHSVIEKGQTVTLRCDPISGHDNLYWYRRVMGKEIKFLLHFVKESKQDESGMPNNRFLAERTGGTYSTLKVQPAELEDSGVYFCAGDRTRNEQFFGPGTRLTVL.

V is TRBV27 and J is TRBJ2-7, with D possibly TRBD1 on 6 matching bases. CDR3 length: 13 residues. In germline, CDR1 is MNHEY, CDR2 SMNVEV (reference sequence). Deletions cut 8 bases from V and 4 bases from J, with 15 bases between. The CDR3 here is CASGLAGEYEQYF. CDR3 sequence (DNA): TGTGCCAGCGGGCTGGCAGGGGAATACGAGCAGTACTTC.

Concerning this clone: The same CDR3 arises from other DNA sequences in this sample as well. CDR3 in amino acids: CAWSPGSYNSPLHF. The CDR3 DNA is TGTGCCTGGAGCCCGGGTTCCTATAATTCACCCCTCCACTTT. The J gene is TRBJ1-6, the V gene TRBV30; D is ambiguous. V was clipped by 3 bases and J by 1 base, with 7 bases between them. Germline CDR1 reads GTSNPN; CDR2 reads SVGIG (reference sequence). The CDR3 length is 14 residues.

The sample holds a few counts of this clone. The V and J genes are TRBV7-6 and TRBJ2-1; TRBD2 matches at 9 bases. CDR3 length: 14 amino acids. V shed 2 bases, J shed 10 bases, and the junction held 6 bases outside the gene matches. The germline CDR1 and CDR2 sequences are SGHVS and FNYEAQ. The CDR3 coding sequence is TGTGCCAGCAGCTTATTCAGCGGGAGGTCAGAGCAGTTCTTC. Translating it yields CASSLFSGRSEQFF.

The J gene is TRBJ2-3, the V gene TRBV5-4, with no clear D. Germline CDR1 reads SGHNT; CDR2 reads YYREEE (reference sequence). This CDR3 is built from 13 residues. V lost 4 bases, J lost 0 bases, and 6 bases lay in between. The CDR3 sequence is CASSRTSTDTQYF. The CDR3 DNA reads as TGTGCCAGCAGCAGAACTAGCACAGATACGCAGTATTTT.

J is TRBJ2-1 and V is TRBV11-2; 7 bases are shared with TRBD2. This CDR3 contains 14 residues. From germline, CDR1 is SGHAT and CDR2 FQNNGV. J was trimmed by 6 bases and V by 6 bases; bases with no gene match: 8. CDR3 protein: CASRFVAGPNEQFF. As DNA, the CDR3 is TGTGCCAGCAGATTTGTAGCGGGTCCCAATGAGCAGTTCTTC.

As for this clone: Additional DNA sequences in this sample encode the identical CDR3. The J gene is TRBJ1-2, the V gene TRBV28; perhaps TRBD1 as D (6 bases). V lost 5 bases and J 4 bases, leaving 8 bases between the germline ends. The CDR3 is 12 residues long. Germline V gene sequence: CDR1 MDHEN, CDR2 SYDVKM. The CDR3 is CASSPRGYGYTF. The CDR3 bases are TGTGCCAGCAGTCCCAGGGGCTATGGCTACACCTTC.

The chain employs TRBV6-5 and TRBJ2-7; 7 nucleotides line up with TRBD1. With 6 bases clipped from V and 3 bases from J, the junction kept 5 bases outside the gene matches. Germline V gives CDR1 MNHEY, CDR2 SVGAGI. The CDR3 has 13 residues. The CDR3 DNA reads TGTGCCAGCAGCCAGGGGGTAAACTACGAGCAGTACTTC. This codes for CASSQGVNYEQYF.

The chain has TRBV2 and TRBJ1-3; D remains ambiguous. Looked up from germline, CDR1 is SNHLY and CDR2 is FYNNEI. V lost 2 bases to trimming and J lost 0 bases, with 8 bases between them. This CDR3 has 15 amino acids. CDR3 sequence (DNA): TGTGCCAGCAGTGAAATTGGAGTCTCTGGAAACACCATATATTTT. This sequence encodes CASSEIGVSGNTIYF.

This chain uses TRBV29-1 with TRBJ1-1; D remains ambiguous. Germline values: CDR1 SQVTM, CDR2 ANQGSEA. The CDR3 is 14 amino acids. The V and J ends lost 1 base and 3 bases respectively, with 12 bases between them. CDR3 loop: CSVEVPGWDTEAFF. CDR3 in DNA: TGCAGCGTTGAAGTCCCAGGTTGGGACACTGAAGCTTTCTTT.

V is TRBV30 and J is TRBJ1-5; D possibly corresponds to TRBD1 (5 bases). This CDR3 is built from 14 residues. V was clipped by 3 bases and J by 0 bases, with 9 bases between them. Germline V gene data show CDR1 as GTSNPN and CDR2 as SVGIG (reference sequence). CDR3 DNA: TGTGCCTGGAGCGGCAGGGTTAGCAATCAGCCCCAGCATTTT. It translates to CAWSGRVSNQPQHF.